This T cell receptor beta chain is from a study of cytomegalovirus exposure and HLA in healthy donors. Study outcomes and limitations: CMV serostatus was the only immune exposure information that was available. Researchers counted 164 TCR beta chains as cytomegalovirus-associated.

It was with 60 Vbeta and 13 Jbeta primers that the PCR ran. Some clones are missing from TCRdb's copy, which holds only in-frame ones; the method was immunoSEQ multiplex PCR. The table shows 100,000 to 150,000 clones, with 75% to 90% occurring only once. In regard to this clone: The antigen is unknown.

The sequenced material came from PBMCs. The sequence was collected from a male donor in good health and CMV-seronegative.

CDR3 protein: CASSESQGASEAFF. The CDR3 nucleotides are TGTGCCAGCAGTGAGTCACAGGGGGCCTCTGAAGCTTTCTTT. The gene calls are TRBV6-4 and TRBJ1-1; 9 bases fit TRBD1. This CDR3 spans 14 amino acids. J gave up 6 bases and V 3 bases, and 5 bases lay outside the gene matches. Germline values: CDR1 MRHNA, CDR2 SNTAGT.